Listed here are 2 T cell receptor beta chains from one sample, sequenced in a study of T cells after yellow fever vaccination. From the 5' RACE reads, TCRdb called clonotypes with MiXCR, one entry per CDR3 protein. The profile covers about 210,000 distinct CDR3 sequences, with approximately 3% appearing a single time and approximately 3.5% taken by the ten largest. Sequencing was performed on CD4+ T cells sorted from PBMCs, taken 10 days after the yellow fever booster vaccination. The receptors were gathered from a man aged 18 to 29 who received the YFV17D yellow fever vaccine.

The table lists this clonotype with many counts. The chain joins TRBV10-3 to TRBJ2-4; D ambiguous. This CDR3 spans 12 amino acids. CDR1 is ENHRY, CDR2 SYGVKD, per germline. The V gene lost 8 bases and the J gene lost 6 bases, with 11 bases spanning the gap. This CDR3 reads CAIGDIGNIQYF. In DNA form, the CDR3 reads TGTGCCATCGGAGATATTGGAAACATTCAGTACTTC.

This clonotype was seen a handful of times. This chain links TRBV18 with TRBJ1-2; 7 nucleotides align to TRBD1. Unmatched junction bases numbered 3, after V lost 6 bases and J lost 2 bases. The CDR3 length is 13 residues. Germline loops: CDR1 KGHSH, CDR2 LQKENI. The CDR3 loop is CASSAQGNYGYTF. CDR3 nucleotide sequence: TGTGCCAGCTCCGCACAGGGGAACTATGGCTACACCTTC.